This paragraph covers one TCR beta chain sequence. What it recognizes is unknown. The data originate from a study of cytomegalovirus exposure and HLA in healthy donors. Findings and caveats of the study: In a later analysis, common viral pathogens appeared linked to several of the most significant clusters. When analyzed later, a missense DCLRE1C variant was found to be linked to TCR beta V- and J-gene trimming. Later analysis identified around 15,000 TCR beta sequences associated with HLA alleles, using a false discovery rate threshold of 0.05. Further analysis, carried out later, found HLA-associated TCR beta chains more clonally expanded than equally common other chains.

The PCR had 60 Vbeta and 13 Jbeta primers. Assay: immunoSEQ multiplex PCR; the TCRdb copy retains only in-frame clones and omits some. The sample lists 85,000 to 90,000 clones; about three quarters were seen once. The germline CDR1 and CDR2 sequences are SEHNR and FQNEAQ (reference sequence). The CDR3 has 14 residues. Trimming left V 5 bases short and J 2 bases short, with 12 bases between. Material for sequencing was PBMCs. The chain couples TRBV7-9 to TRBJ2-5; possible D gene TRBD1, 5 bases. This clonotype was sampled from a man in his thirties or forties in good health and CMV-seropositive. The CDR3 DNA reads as TGTGCCAGCAGCCCATATGGGGCGCAAGAGACCCAGTACTTC. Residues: CASSPYGAQETQYF.